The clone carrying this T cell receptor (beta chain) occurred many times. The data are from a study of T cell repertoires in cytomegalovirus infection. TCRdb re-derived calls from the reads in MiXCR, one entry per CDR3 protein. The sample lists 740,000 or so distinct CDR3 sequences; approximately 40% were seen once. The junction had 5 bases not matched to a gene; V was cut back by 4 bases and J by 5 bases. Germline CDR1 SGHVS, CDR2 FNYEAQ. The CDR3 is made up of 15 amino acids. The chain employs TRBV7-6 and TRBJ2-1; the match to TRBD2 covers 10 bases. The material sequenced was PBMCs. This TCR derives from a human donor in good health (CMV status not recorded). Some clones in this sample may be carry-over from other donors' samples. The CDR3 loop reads CASSSSGSRHNEQFF. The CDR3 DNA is TGTGCCAGCAGCTCTAGCGGGAGTCGGCACAATGAGCAGTTCTTC.